These T cell receptor beta chains were read from a single sample in a study of T-cell memory formation after mild COVID-19. TCRdb called the 5' RACE reads again in MiXCR, with one record for every CDR3 protein. Of approximately 230,000 distinct CDR3 sequences listed, about 16% are singletons. The source material was PBMCs or a T cell subset sorted from them (not recorded which). The receptors here all came from a man aged 18 to 30 who had mild COVID-19 (a few samples of this study predate the infection). Cell type and time point are not known. Both conserved end residues are part of each CDR3. D genes are given only for firm matches. Some rows have no size entry. The others give once, few or many, or a class for an expanded clone.

NA,TRBV18,TRBJ2-3,many,TGTGCCAGCTCACCAAGGGAAACAGATACGCAGTATTTT,CASSPRETDTQYF
NA,TRBV7-2,TRBJ2-5,NA,TGTGCCAGCAGCCTCGACAGGATGGAAGAGACCCAGTACTTC,CASSLDRMEETQYF
NA,TRBV6-5,TRBJ2-3,NA,TGTGCCAGCAGTTACGGCGGGTATACGCAGTATTTT,CASSYGGYTQYF
NA,TRBV5-6,TRBJ1-2,NA,TGTGCCAGCAGCTCCCTAGGCAGTAACTATGGCTACACCTTC,CASSSLGSNYGYTF
NA,TRBV12-3/TRBV12-4,TRBJ2-3,few,TGTGCCAGCAGGACCTTTCAAACCGCGGAGGATACGCAGTATTTT,CASRTFQTAEDTQYF
NA,TRBV20-1,TRBJ1-1,NA,TGCAGTGCTAGAGTGGCCGGCAGGGTGGGCACTGAAGCTTTCTTT,CSARVAGRVGTEAFF
TRBD2,TRBV3-1,TRBJ2-1,few,TGTGCCAGCAGCCAAGATACTAGCGGGGGGGATGAGCAGTTCTTC,CASSQDTSGGDEQFF
NA,TRBV4-1,TRBJ2-7,NA,TGCGCCAGCAGCCAGAGGGACGGATCCTACGAGCAGTACTTC,CASSQRDGSYEQYF
TRBD1,TRBV30,TRBJ1-5,NA,TGTGCCTGGAGTGTCAAAAGGGACAGTCAGCCCCAGCATTTT,CAWSVKRDSQPQHF
NA,TRBV5-1,TRBJ2-3,few,TGCGCCAGCAGGTCGGGGACCCTAACGGCAGATACGCAGTATTTT,CASRSGTLTADTQYF
NA,TRBV6-5,TRBJ2-3,few,TGTGCCAGCAGTTACTCTAGTGGGGCACCCCGGGATACGCAGTATTTT,CASSYSSGAPRDTQYF
NA,TRBV7-2,TRBJ2-3,NA,TGTGCCAGCACCTCCGAGGGGTATACGCAGTATTTT,CASTSEGYTQYF
NA,TRBV9,TRBJ1-1,NA,TGTGCCAGCAGCTTTAACAGCTTCATGAACACTGAAGCTTTCTTT,CASSFNSFMNTEAFF
NA,TRBV18,TRBJ1-6,many,TGTGCCAGCTCACCTCTCATAACAGGGAGCAATTCACCCCTCCACTTT,CASSPLITGSNSPLHF
TRBD2,TRBV18,TRBJ2-1,NA,TGTGCCAGCTCACCATTCCCGACTAGCGGGGGCGATGAGCAGTTCTTC,CASSPFPTSGGDEQFF
TRBD1,TRBV12-3/TRBV12-4,TRBJ1-4,few,TGTGCCAGCAGCCCCGGGACAGCAACTAATGAAAAACTGTTTTTT,CASSPGTATNEKLFF
NA,TRBV7-2,TRBJ2-5,many,TGTGCCAGCACCCCGGCCATTAAAGAGACCCAGTACTTC,CASTPAIKETQYF
NA,TRBV7-2,TRBJ1-1,few,TGTGCCAGCAGCTTAGTTGCAGGGTCGAGTTTCACTGAAGCTTTCTTT,CASSLVAGSSFTEAFF
NA,TRBV7-2,TRBJ1-4,NA,TGTGCCAGCAGCTTAGCGCCACGGTGGGGAACTAATGAAAAACTGTTTTTT,CASSLAPRWGTNEKLFF
NA,TRBV28,TRBJ2-3,NA,TGTGCCAGCAGTATAGGGAGCACAGATACGCAGTATTTT,CASSIGSTDTQYF
NA,TRBV10-3,TRBJ2-7,few,TGTGCCATCAGTGAGTCCACTCCGCGGAGCTCCTACGAGCAGTACTTC,CAISESTPRSSYEQYF
NA,TRBV15,TRBJ1-1,NA,TGTGCCACCAGCAGATCGCAGACAGGGAACACTGAAGCTTTCTTT,CATSRSQTGNTEAFF
NA,TRBV2,TRBJ2-5,few,TGTGCCAGCAGCAACGGGGGGGACAGGGAAGGGACCCAGTACTTC,CASSNGGDREGTQYF
NA,TRBV27,TRBJ1-1,few,TGTGCCAGCAGTTTATTCAGACCCGGAAACTCAAACACTGAAGCTTTCTTT,CASSLFRPGNSNTEAFF
TRBD1,TRBV10-3,TRBJ1-2,few,TGTGCCATCAGTGAGTCGGAGAGGACAGGGGGAAACACCTTC,CAISESERTGGNTF
NA,TRBV7-2,TRBJ2-6,NA,TGTGCCAGCAGGCAGGTCTCTGGGGCCAACGTCCTGACTTTC,CASRQVSGANVLTF
NA,TRBV10-3,TRBJ2-5,NA,TGTGCCATCAGTGAGTTAGCGCGGTCCACCCAAGAGACCCAGTACTTC,CAISELARSTQETQYF
NA,TRBV20-1,TRBJ1-6,NA,TGCAGTGCTAGAGATAGCAGGGGTTATTCACCCCTCCACTTT,CSARDSRGYSPLHF
TRBD2,TRBV9,TRBJ2-3,few,TGTGCCAGCAGCGTACGAGAGCGGGGGCCAGATACGCAGTATTTT,CASSVRERGPDTQYF
NA,TRBV7-2,TRBJ2-7,few,TGTGCCAGCAGCTTAGTAGGGACCGAGCAGTACTTC,CASSLVGTEQYF
NA,TRBV6-5,TRBJ1-5,NA,TGTGCCAGCAGTCGGCTCCCCCATCAGCCCCAGCATTTT,CASSRLPHQPQHF
NA,TRBV9,TRBJ1-2,NA,TGTGCCAGCAGCGTCGCAGGGCCAAAGGGCAATGGCTACACCTTC,CASSVAGPKGNGYTF
NA,TRBV4-3,TRBJ2-5,NA,TGCGCCAGCAGCCAAGATATTGGGACATATTATCAAGAGACCCAGTACTTC,CASSQDIGTYYQETQYF
NA,TRBV5-1,TRBJ1-1,few,TGCGCCAGCAGCTTGGAAGCAGAAGAAGCTTTCTTT,CASSLEAEEAFF
NA,TRBV10-3,TRBJ2-2,few,TGTGCCATCAGTGCGCAGAGCACCGGGGAGCTGTTTTTT,CAISAQSTGELFF
NA,TRBV10-3,TRBJ2-7,NA,TGTGCCATCAGGGAGGCAGGGGACCACTACGAGCAGTACTTC,CAIREAGDHYEQYF
NA,TRBV6-2/TRBV6-3,TRBJ2-3,NA,TGTTCCAGCAGACGACTAGTCGCTACAGATACGCAGTATTTT,CSSRRLVATDTQYF
TRBD1,TRBV9,TRBJ2-5,NA,TGTGCCAGCAGCGCTTCGACAGGGGGCGGGCAAGAGACCCAGTACTTC,CASSASTGGGQETQYF
NA,TRBV5-1,TRBJ2-7,many,TGCGCCAGCAGGTCGGGACTTTCCTACGAGCAGTACTTC,CASRSGLSYEQYF
NA,TRBV9,TRBJ2-4,NA,TGTGCCAGCAGCGTAGGGCAGCAAAACATTCAGTACTTC,CASSVGQQNIQYF